This note documents a single T cell receptor beta chain sequence. No antigen is known for it. The data originate from a study of OX40 agonist ivuxolimab in advanced cancers. In the study overall: Among those enrolled, mean age was about 63 years (range about 23 to 85) and approximately 83% were male.

Study-wide results and limits: Both blood CD4+ and CD8+ T cells showed clonal growth by week 6 at 0.1 to 3.0 mg/kg.

Trimming removed 1 base from V and 8 bases from J; junction bases left unmatched: 7. The CDR3 runs to 16 residues. Per the germline V gene, CDR1 is SGHAT and CDR2 is FQDESV (reference sequence). The repertoire was sequenced with immunoSEQ multiplex PCR; TCRdb's copy has only in-frame clones and lacks some. Found here are 60,000 to 75,000 clones, 90% to 95% of them singletons; the top ten hold 15% to 20%. V gene TRBV11-1 combines with J gene TRBJ2-2, with TRBD1 matching over 10 bases. The TCR was taken from an adult with an advanced solid tumor such as melanoma, head and neck, liver or kidney cancer. The sample was CD4+ or CD8+ T cells sorted from blood, taken in a trial of the OX40 agonist ivuxolimab. This chain's CDR3 is CASSLDAGTGEGELFF. The CDR3 DNA is TGTGCCAGCAGCTTAGACGCTGGGACAGGGGAAGGGGAGCTGTTTTTT.